This TCR beta chain was captured by sequencing in a study of T-cell memory formation after mild COVID-19. This clonotype was seen a handful of times. The TCR alpha and TCR beta cDNA libraries, bearing sample barcodes and UMIs, were generated by 5'RACE using constant-segment primers. MiXCR was run by TCRdb on the 5' RACE reads, yielding one entry per CDR3 protein. The sample holds about 340,000 distinct CDR3 sequences, more than 15% seen once. The V gene's germline CDR1 is MGHRA and CDR2 YSYEKL. The germline V and J ends were trimmed by 0 bases and 4 bases, with 15 bases remaining between them. The CDR3 contains 16 residues.

V and J are TRBV4-1 and TRBJ1-1, with a weak D call TRBD1 (6 bases). The receptor's source is a man between 18 and 29 years old who had mild COVID-19 (a few samples of this study predate the infection). Cell type and time point are not known. Source material: PBMCs or a T cell subset sorted from them (not recorded which). In DNA form, the CDR3 reads TGCGCCAGCAGCCAAGATCTTACGGGGGCGACCACTGAAGCTTTCTTT. Translated, it gives CASSQDLTGATTEAFF.